Shown below are 25 T cell receptor beta chains from a single sample sequenced in a study of T cell responses to AZD1222 COVID-19 vaccine (TCRdb year 2021). The library came from the immunoSEQ multiplex PCR assay. As stored in TCRdb, this immuneACCESS dataset retains in-frame rearrangements with V and J assigned. A fraction of the clones does not appear; measured against another copy, unresolved V genes explain less than half of the discrepancy, and the remainder lacks a known reason. The sample table lists about 120,000 clones, 88% of them with a count of one. The top ten constitute roughly 3.8% of the sample. This specimen's time point label, interpreted: about 28 days (+/-7) after the second vaccine dose. The input for sequencing was peripheral blood, taken 28 days after the second AZD1222 dose. Source of these receptors: an adult who received the AZD1222 COVID-19 vaccine.

The CDR3 nucleotides read TGCAGCGTAGACGACAGGGGCGGCTACACCTTC. It codes for CSVDDRGGYTF. The chain uses TRBV29-1 and TRBJ1-2, with 8 bases identical to TRBD1. The CDR3 covers 11 residues. Germline V lookup: CDR1 SQVTM, CDR2 ANQGSEA. J gave up 8 bases and V 6 bases, and 5 bases lay outside the gene matches.

This chain's CDR3 is CASSQDVTEAFF. CDR3 DNA sequence: TGTGCCAGCAGCCAGGACGTGACTGAAGCTTTCTTT. This chain connects TRBV11-3 to TRBJ1-1; no definite D call. The length of the CDR3 is 12 residues. Germline lookup yields CDR1 SGHNT and CDR2 YENEEA. Trimming took 5 bases from V and 5 from J, leaving 9 bases between them.

This chain joins TRBV7-3 and TRBJ1-1, with D uncertain. Germline V gene lookup returns CDR1 SGHTA and CDR2 FQGTGA. V shed 3 bases and J shed 3 bases, with 8 bases lying between them. This CDR3 spans 13 amino acids. CDR3 sequence reads: CASSLTSYTEAFF. CDR3 nucleotide sequence: TGTGCCAGCAGCTTGACATCTTACACTGAAGCTTTCTTT.

This chain connects TRBV30 to TRBJ1-3; TRBD1 aligns across 7 bases. V dropped 7 bases and J dropped 3; count of bases not matched to a gene: 15. The CDR3 contains 16 residues. Germline assignment: CDR1 GTSNPN and CDR2 SVGIG (reference sequence). The CDR3 DNA sequence: TGTGCCTCACTAGGGGGCCCGCGGTCAGTTGGAAACACCATATATTTT. Translating gives CASLGGPRSVGNTIYF.

The genes are TRBV19 and TRBJ1-6, with D hard to call. V dropped 7 bases and J dropped 5 bases, with 15 bases sitting between them. The CDR3 runs to 15 residues. Germline CDR1 is LNHDA and CDR2 is SQIVND (reference sequence). The CDR3 spells CASIPRFGDNSPLHF. CDR3 nucleotides: TGTGCCAGTATTCCCCGTTTTGGGGATAATTCACCCCTCCACTTT.

The chain employs TRBV18 and TRBJ1-4; D unresolved. Germline V lookup: CDR1 KGHSH, CDR2 LQKENI. Trimming left V 3 bases short and J 2 bases short, with 13 bases between. The CDR3 has 16 residues. The CDR3 reads CASSPWAQRTNEKLFF. The CDR3 DNA sequence: TGTGCCAGCTCACCGTGGGCTCAGAGGACTAATGAAAAACTGTTTTTT. Looking up the rest from reference TRBV18 and TRBJ1-4 gives the full variable domain: NAGVMQNPRHLVRRRGQEARLRCSPMKGHSHVYWYRQLPEEGLKFMVYLQKENIIDESGMPKERFSAEFPKEGPSILRIQQVVRGDSAAYFCASSPWAQRTNEKLFFGSGTQLSVL.

The chain couples TRBV24-1 to TRBJ2-6; 8 bases line up with TRBD1. The ends lost 5 bases at V and 1 base at J; junction bases unmatched: 9. The CDR3 sequence is 18 residues long. Germline V CDR1 and CDR2: KGHDR, SFDVKD. CDR3: CATSGSRQGKSGANVLTF. In DNA, the CDR3 is TGTGCCACCAGTGGTTCCCGACAGGGGAAGTCTGGGGCCAACGTCCTGACTTTC.

The chain joins TRBV2 to TRBJ2-7; the D call may be TRBD1 or TRBD2 (5 bases each). Germline CDR1 and CDR2: SNHLY and FYNNEI. V lost 5 bases and J 3 bases, leaving 14 bases between the germline ends. The CDR3 extends over 14 amino acids. The chain's CDR3 is CASSIRDGYYEQYF. The CDR3 region has the DNA TGTGCCAGCAGTATTCGGGACGGGTACTACGAGCAGTACTTC.

J is TRBJ1-5 and V is TRBV11-2; TRBD1 might be the D (6 bases). Germline V gene lookup returns CDR1 SGHAT and CDR2 FQNNGV. Trimming took 5 bases from V and 3 from J, leaving 11 bases between them. The CDR3 has 14 residues. CDR3 protein: CASSRTGNNQPQHF. CDR3 coding DNA: TGTGCCAGCAGCCGAACAGGGAACAATCAGCCCCAGCATTTT.

The chain uses TRBV5-6 and TRBJ1-5; D remains ambiguous. CDR1 and CDR2 from the germline V gene are SGHDT and YYEEEE. The CDR3 spans 16 residues. The germline V and J ends were trimmed by 3 bases and 3 bases, with 16 bases remaining between them. CDR3 protein: CASSSGLWAINQPQHF. CDR3 DNA sequence: TGTGCCAGCAGCTCCGGTTTGTGGGCCATCAATCAGCCCCAGCATTTT. Supplemented by reference TRBV5-6 and TRBJ1-5, the full variable domain reads DAGVTQSPTHLIKTRGQQVTLRCSPKSGHDTVSWYQQALGQGPQFIFQYYEEEERQRGNFPDRFSGHQFPNYSSELNVNALLLGDSALYLCASSSGLWAINQPQHFGDGTRLSIL.

This clone came up a few times. The chain has TRBV6-2 or TRBV6-3 and TRBJ1-1, with D unclear. Germline CDR1 MNHEY, CDR2 SVGEGT. V was clipped by 4 bases and J by 0 bases, with 9 bases between them. There are 14 residues in the CDR3. Written as DNA, the CDR3 is TGTGCCAGCAGTTTTGTGTTAGTGAACACTGAAGCTTTCTTT. Its translation is CASSFVLVNTEAFF.

This clone was observed a handful of times. CDR3 amino acids: CASKKGDKGLARYNEQFF. The CDR3 nucleotides read TGTGCCAGTAAGAAGGGGGACAAGGGACTAGCGCGTTACAATGAGCAGTTCTTC. The chain couples TRBV19 to TRBJ2-1; TRBD2 aligns across 10 bases. The V gene's germline CDR1 is LNHDA and CDR2 SQIVND (reference sequence). The CDR3 has 18 residues. V lost 7 bases, J lost 4 bases, and 16 bases stayed unmatched. The variable domain in full, completed from reference TRBV19 and TRBJ2-1, reads DGGITQSPKYLFRKEGQNVTLSCEQNLNHDAMYWYRQDPGQGLRLIYYSQIVNDFQKGDIAEGYSVSREKKESFPLTVTSAQKNPTAFYLCASKKGDKGLARYNEQFFGPGTRLTVL.

V usage is TRBV5-1 and J usage is TRBJ1-1, with D unclear. The V end was cut by 0 bases, the J end by 5 bases, with 17 bases between. CDR1 is SGHRS, CDR2 YFSETQ, per germline. The CDR3 is 16 amino acids. In nucleotides, the CDR3 is TGCGCCAGCAGCTTGGGTGGTGTGTCGGGAGGAACTGAAGCTTTCTTT. Its protein product is CASSLGGVSGGTEAFF. Variable domain in full (rest from reference TRBV5-1 and TRBJ1-1): KAGVTQTPRYLIKTRGQQVTLSCSPISGHRSVSWYQQTPGQGLQFLFEYFSETQRNKGNFPGRFSGRQFSNSRSEMNVSTLELGDSALYLCASSLGGVSGGTEAFFGQGTRLTVV.

This clone was seen a single time. The V gene is TRBV15, the J gene TRBJ2-5; D call uncertain. V was cut by 0 bases and J by 2 bases, with 4 bases left in between. This CDR3 contains 13 residues. The germline V gene encodes CDR1 LNHNV and CDR2 YYDKDF (reference sequence). The CDR3 loop is CATSREVQETQYF. CDR3 DNA: TGTGCCACCAGCAGAGAAGTTCAAGAGACCCAGTACTTC.

This clone was detected once. The chain employs TRBV10-3 and TRBJ2-7, with 8 bases matching TRBD2. CDR1 and CDR2 (germline): ENHRY, SYGVKD. V was pared by 10 bases and J by 5 bases, with 7 bases of the junction left unmatched. This CDR3 spans 12 amino acids. CDR3 region: CATRGGINEQYF. CDR3 bases: TGTGCCACTCGCGGGGGGATCAACGAGCAGTACTTC.

This rearrangement joins TRBV6-6 to TRBJ2-3; tentatively, D is TRBD1 (6 bases). This CDR3 is built from 16 residues. V lost 6 bases and J lost 1, with 17 bases in between. Germline lookup yields CDR1 MNHNY and CDR2 SVGAGI (reference sequence). CDR3 residues: CASRPTGSWGTDTQYF. The CDR3 coding sequence is TGTGCCAGCAGACCCACAGGGTCTTGGGGCACAGATACGCAGTATTTT.

V usage is TRBV7-3 and J usage is TRBJ2-1; 12 nucleotides align to TRBD2. The V gene's germline CDR1 is SGHTA and CDR2 FQGTGA. This CDR3 region has 15 residues. J was trimmed by 7 bases and V by 5 bases; bases with no gene match: 6. The CDR3, as DNA: TGTGCCAGCAGCGCTAGCGGGAGGGCCTGGAATGAGCAGTTCTTC. Translated, it gives CASSASGRAWNEQFF.

This chain joins TRBV20-1 and TRBJ1-1, with a possible D match to TRBD1 (5 bases). The germline V and J ends were trimmed by 3 bases and 5 bases, with 7 bases remaining between them. The CDR3 runs to 11 residues. Germline lookup yields CDR1 DFQATT and CDR2 SNEGSKA (reference sequence). CDR3 sequence reads: CSARGGTEAFF. In DNA, the CDR3 is TGCAGTGCTAGGGGGGGGACTGAAGCTTTCTTT.

This clone appeared a few times. This chain uses TRBV11-3 with TRBJ2-2; no clear D gene. This CDR3 is 15 amino acids long. V lost 1 base and J lost 1, with 7 bases in between. Germline V lookup: CDR1 SGHNT, CDR2 YENEEA. The CDR3 nucleotides read TGTGCCAGCAGCTTAGTTTCCGGGAACACCGGGGAGCTGTTTTTT. As protein: CASSLVSGNTGELFF.

The chain is built from TRBV15 and TRBJ1-1; D perhaps matches TRBD1 (5 bases). CDR1 is LNHNV and CDR2 is YYDKDF in the germline V gene (reference sequence). With 6 bases removed from V and 0 bases from J, the gap between germline ends came to 8 bases. There are 13 residues in the CDR3. The CDR3 DNA sequence: TGTGCCACCAGGGGGGAAGTGAACACTGAAGCTTTCTTT. Translating it yields CATRGEVNTEAFF.

The rearrangement joins TRBV15 to TRBJ1-3; D perhaps matches TRBD1 (6 bases). The CDR3 contains 15 residues. The germline V and J ends were trimmed by 0 bases and 3 bases, with 9 bases remaining between them. Looked up from germline, CDR1 is LNHNV and CDR2 is YYDKDF (reference sequence). The CDR3 region is CATSREQGLGNTIYF. DNA of the CDR3: TGTGCCACCAGCAGAGAACAGGGCCTTGGAAACACCATATATTTT.

For the CDR3, the DNA is TGTGCCACCAGCAGATTAGCGGATTTCTACAATGAGCAGTTCTTC. This translates into CATSRLADFYNEQFF. The chain links TRBV15 to TRBJ2-1, with D possibly TRBD2 on 6 matching bases. The CDR3 spans 15 residues. CDR1 and CDR2 from the germline V gene are LNHNV and YYDKDF (reference sequence). V lost 2 bases, J lost 3 bases, and 11 bases lay in between.

In nucleotides, the CDR3 is TGTGCCAGCAGTGATTGGGCCGGGACAGGGACCTATGGCTACACCTTC. This sequence encodes CASSDWAGTGTYGYTF. The gene calls are TRBV6-4 and TRBJ1-2, with 9 bases that match TRBD1. The CDR3 is made up of 16 amino acids. After removal of 3 bases from V and 4 bases from J, the junction contained 9 bases not matched to a gene. Germline lookup yields CDR1 MRHNA and CDR2 SNTAGT.

The chain uses TRBV6-4 and TRBJ2-3; D might be TRBD2 (6 bases). There are 14 residues in the CDR3. Germline CDR1 MRHNA, CDR2 SNTAGT. Trimming removed 4 bases at V and 7 bases at J, with 15 bases between. CDR3 in amino acids: CASSGGAGWHTQYF. CDR3 DNA: TGTGCCAGCAGTGGCGGGGCCGGTTGGCATACGCAGTATTTT.

This rearrangement joins TRBV12-3 or TRBV12-4 to TRBJ1-2; D might be TRBD1 (5 bases). V was pared by 3 bases and J by 1 base, with 6 bases between. The CDR3 runs to 13 residues. The CDR3 loop reads CASSLTVNYGYTF. The CDR3, as DNA: TGTGCCAGCAGTTTGACAGTTAACTATGGCTACACCTTC.